This TCR beta chain was documented in a study of blood T cells in healthy people across ages. This clonotype was found a few times. Through a sample-barcoded 5' primer and a J-beta primer mix, a second PCR was run for roughly 6 to 12 cycles. From the 5' RACE reads, TCRdb called clonotypes with MiXCR, one entry per CDR3 protein. The sample consists of roughly 900,000 distinct CDR3 sequences, 40% to 60% of them appearing once. Germline CDR1 reads MNHEY; CDR2 reads SVGAGI. Trimming took off 5 bases at V and 8 bases at J, with 16 bases between the two ends. There are 15 residues in the CDR3. Sequencing used blood. The receptor was derived from a man aged 30 to 39 in good health. V and J are TRBV6-5 and TRBJ1-6, with D possibly matching TRBD1 (5 bases). CDR3 nucleotide sequence: TGTGCCAGCAGTGCTCCGGGACTTAACCATTCACCCCTCCACTTT. It yields the protein CASSAPGLNHSPLHF.